This TCR beta chain was documented in a study of identical twins. With template switching, a universal primer site was added, and the cDNA carried unique molecular identifiers. MiXCR was run by TCRdb on the 5' RACE reads, yielding one entry per CDR3 protein. Found here are 1.5 million to 2 million distinct CDR3 sequences, about 32% of them singletons; the top ten hold approximately 0.29%. The CDR3 length is 14 residues. V dropped 6 bases and J dropped 5; count of bases not matched to a gene: 4. The V gene's germline CDR1 is SNHLY and CDR2 FYNNEI. The source is a newborn girl in good health. The chain recombines TRBV2 with TRBJ1-4; 9 bases are a match to TRBD1. The sample comprised cord blood. CDR3 DNA: TGTGCCAGCAGGACAGGGGGAGCGAATGAAAAACTGTTTTTT. This translates into CASRTGGANEKLFF.